Listed below are T cell receptor beta chains from one sample, sequenced in a study of blood T cell repertoires in COVID-19. Produced via immunoSEQ multiplex PCR; TCRdb's table is partial and in-frame only. The table lists approximately 330,000 clones, around 90% of them singletons. The sequenced sample was peripheral blood. These receptors originate from a woman in her 40s with COVID-19, enrolled during active disease. CDR3s include the opening cysteine and the closing phenylalanine or tryptophan. Each record gives: CDR3 length, V gene, clone size, J gene, CDR3 protein. Where a row states a size, it is once, few, many or the class of an expanded clone; other rows omit it.

13	TRBV4-3	NA	TRBJ2-1	CASSQILREKQFF
15	TRBV6-2/TRBV6-3	NA	TRBJ1-2	CASSSPGGASYGYTF
13	TRBV5-5	once	TRBJ2-1	CASSLAGPSEQFF
14	TRBV9	NA	TRBJ2-7	CASSVGGTTYEQYF
13	TRBV12-3/TRBV12-4	NA	TRBJ1-2	CASKTGRNYGYTF
16	TRBV2	NA	TRBJ2-6	CASKGQGSSGANVLTF
18	TRBV19	NA	TRBJ1-2	CASSTLPIPQGANYGYTF
15	TRBV27	once	TRBJ2-7	CASRSRDRGPYEQYF
15	TRBV28	NA	TRBJ1-4	CASSPPRDNDEKLFF
16	TRBV7-3	NA	TRBJ2-3	CASSPGQGSLTDTQYF
13	TRBV4-3	NA	TRBJ2-7	CASSQGTGYEQYF
14	TRBV6-5	NA	TRBJ1-1	CAILRTGVNTEAFF
15	TRBV24-1	once	TRBJ1-5	CATSDRTGSGQPQHF
14	TRBV9	NA	TRBJ2-7	CASSPNRTPYEQYF
13	TRBV2	few	TRBJ1-1	CASSAGGNTEAFF
11	TRBV12-3/TRBV12-4	NA	TRBJ1-1	CASSRTDEAFF
17	TRBV9	NA	TRBJ2-7	CASSPHVTSGSSYEQYF
17	TRBV4-3	NA	TRBJ2-5	CASSQNPDRGWEETQYF
14	TRBV6-5	NA	TRBJ2-2	CASGQGWRTGELFF
15	TRBV19	NA	TRBJ1-2	CASSTRTGFNYGYTF
14	TRBV19	NA	TRBJ2-5	CASSPGTSGSPQYF
17	TRBV5-1	NA	TRBJ2-4	CASSWGGGELAKNIQYF
15	TRBV5-1	NA	TRBJ2-1	CASSFTGGPGNEQFF
16	TRBV7-3	NA	TRBJ1-3	CASSLMGQGSGNTIYF
15	TRBV28	NA	TRBJ2-3	CASSPGGGVPDTQYF
15	TRBV13	NA	TRBJ1-1	CASSLFKGLNTEAFF
20	TRBV7-2	NA	TRBJ2-4	CASSLAGALAGDFGKNIQYF
18	TRBV23-1	NA	TRBJ1-2	CASTSAPDGEHLNYGYTF
13	TRBV5-6	NA	TRBJ1-5	CASSLAGTANQHF
15	TRBV28	NA	TRBJ1-2	CASSFGDRGNYGYTF
14	TRBV6-2/TRBV6-3	NA	TRBJ2-7	CASSYPGLPYEQYF
16	TRBV29-1	few	TRBJ1-1	CSVEGGTGEGRTEAFF
15	TRBV19	NA	TRBJ1-1	CASSIGTGRHTEAFF
14	TRBV2	NA	TRBJ2-7	CATAPGTGPYEQYF
14	TRBV9	NA	TRBJ2-3	CASSPQAETDTQYF
13	TRBV6-4	NA	TRBJ1-2	CASSAGFGGGYTF
14	TRBV6-6	NA	TRBJ1-5	CASSYPQGNQPQHF
16	TRBV6-6	NA	TRBJ2-2	CASSSTGGGIPGELFF
16	TRBV5-1	NA	TRBJ2-5	CASSLELALPTETQYF
14	TRBV28	NA	TRBJ1-6	CASNPAGQFSPLHF
15	TRBV6-5	NA	TRBJ2-5	CASSYSPSTRGTQYF